The clone carrying this T cell receptor (beta chain) was seen a few times. Amplification targeted TCR beta CDR3 regions from RNA transcripts. Primed by the HTBI set, a first-round RT-PCR was run on the TCR CDR3. TCRdb ran MiXCR on the multiplex PCR reads and lists one entry per CDR3 protein. The sample has some 370,000 distinct CDR3 sequences; around an eighth are singletons. The data belong to a study of T cells in Graves' hyperthyroidism and ophthalmopathy. Ophthalmopathy in the patients scored at least 3 on Clinical Activity Score and at least 4 on NOSPECS grade, lasting under 3 months. In making diagnoses, clinical symptoms, serum thyroxine and TRAb, thyroid ultrasound and orbital computed tomography were all used. From approximately 9.3 ml of fresh peripheral blood, PBMCs were isolated. The V gene's germline CDR1 is SGDLS and CDR2 YYNGEE. The CDR3 has 14 amino acids. With 0 bases removed from V and 2 bases from J, the gap between germline ends came to 6 bases.

The chain employs TRBV9 and TRBJ2-1; TRBD2 is a possible D gene (5 bases). The sequencing input was blood. The TCR originated in a man between 50 and 59 years old with Graves' ophthalmopathy. The CDR3 loop reads CASSVVTTYNEQFF. CDR3 nucleotides: TGTGCCAGCAGCGTAGTGACTACCTACAATGAGCAGTTCTTC.